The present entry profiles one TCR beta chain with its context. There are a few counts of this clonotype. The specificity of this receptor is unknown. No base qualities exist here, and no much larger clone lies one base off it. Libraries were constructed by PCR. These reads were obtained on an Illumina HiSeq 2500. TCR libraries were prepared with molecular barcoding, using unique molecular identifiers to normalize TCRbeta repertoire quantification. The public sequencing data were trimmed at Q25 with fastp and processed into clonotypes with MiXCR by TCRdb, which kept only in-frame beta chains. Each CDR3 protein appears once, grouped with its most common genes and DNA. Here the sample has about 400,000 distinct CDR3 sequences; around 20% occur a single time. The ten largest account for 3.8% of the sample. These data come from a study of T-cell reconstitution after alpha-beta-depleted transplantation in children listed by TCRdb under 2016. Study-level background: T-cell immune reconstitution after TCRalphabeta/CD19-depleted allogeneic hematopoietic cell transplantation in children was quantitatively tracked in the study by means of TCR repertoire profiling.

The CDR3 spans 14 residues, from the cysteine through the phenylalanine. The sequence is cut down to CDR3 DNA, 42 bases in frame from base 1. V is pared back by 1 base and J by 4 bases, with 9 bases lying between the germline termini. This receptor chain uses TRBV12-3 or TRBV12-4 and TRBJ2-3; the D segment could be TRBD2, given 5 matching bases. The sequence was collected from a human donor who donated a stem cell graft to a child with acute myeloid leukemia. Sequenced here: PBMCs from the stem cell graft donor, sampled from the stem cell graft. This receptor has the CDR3 CASSLVSGSDTQYF. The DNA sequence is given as TGTGCCAGCAGTTTAGTGTCGGGGTCAGATACGCAGTATTTT.